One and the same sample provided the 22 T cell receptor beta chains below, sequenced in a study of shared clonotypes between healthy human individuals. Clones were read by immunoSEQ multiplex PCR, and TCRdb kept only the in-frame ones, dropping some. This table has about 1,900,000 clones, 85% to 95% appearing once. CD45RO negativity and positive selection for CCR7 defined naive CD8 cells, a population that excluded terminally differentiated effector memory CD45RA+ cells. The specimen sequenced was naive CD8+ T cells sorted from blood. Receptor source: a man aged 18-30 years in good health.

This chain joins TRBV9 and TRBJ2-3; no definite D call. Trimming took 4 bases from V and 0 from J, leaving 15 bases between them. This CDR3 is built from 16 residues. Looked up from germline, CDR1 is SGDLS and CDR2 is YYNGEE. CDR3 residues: CASSLGNGVSTDTQYF. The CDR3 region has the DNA TGTGCCAGCAGCCTGGGGAACGGAGTGAGCACAGATACGCAGTATTTT.

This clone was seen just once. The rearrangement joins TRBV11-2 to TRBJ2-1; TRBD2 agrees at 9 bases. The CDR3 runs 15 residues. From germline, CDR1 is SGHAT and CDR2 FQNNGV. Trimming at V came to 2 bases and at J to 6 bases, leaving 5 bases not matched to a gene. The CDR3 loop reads CASSLKLAGANEQFF. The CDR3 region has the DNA TGTGCCAGCAGCTTAAAATTAGCGGGAGCCAATGAGCAGTTCTTC.

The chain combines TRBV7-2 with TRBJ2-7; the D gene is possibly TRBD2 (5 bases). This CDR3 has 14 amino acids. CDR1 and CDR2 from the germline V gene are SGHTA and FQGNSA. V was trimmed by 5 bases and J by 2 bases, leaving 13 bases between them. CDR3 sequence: CASSHRGGTYEQYF. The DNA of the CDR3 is TGTGCCAGCAGCCACCGAGGAGGTACCTACGAGCAGTACTTC.

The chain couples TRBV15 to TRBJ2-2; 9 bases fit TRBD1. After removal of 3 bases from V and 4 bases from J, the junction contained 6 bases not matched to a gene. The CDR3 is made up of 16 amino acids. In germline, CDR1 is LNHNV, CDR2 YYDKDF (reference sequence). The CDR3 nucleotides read TGTGCCACCAGCAGCAACAGGGGGCAGGGCACCGGGGAGCTGTTTTTT. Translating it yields CATSSNRGQGTGELFF.

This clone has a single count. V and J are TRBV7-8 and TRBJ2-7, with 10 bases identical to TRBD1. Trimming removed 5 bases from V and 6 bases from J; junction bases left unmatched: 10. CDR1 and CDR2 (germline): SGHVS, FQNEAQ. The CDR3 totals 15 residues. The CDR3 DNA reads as TGTGCCAGCAGCGCGACAGGGGGCGGGCGTCGCGAGCAGTACTTC. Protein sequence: CASSATGGGRREQYF.

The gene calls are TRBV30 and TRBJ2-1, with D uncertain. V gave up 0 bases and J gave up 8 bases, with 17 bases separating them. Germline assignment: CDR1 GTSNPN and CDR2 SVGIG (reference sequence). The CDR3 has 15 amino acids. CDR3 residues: CAWSVLNRVADEQFF. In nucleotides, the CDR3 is TGTGCCTGGAGTGTACTTAATCGGGTGGCGGATGAGCAGTTCTTC.

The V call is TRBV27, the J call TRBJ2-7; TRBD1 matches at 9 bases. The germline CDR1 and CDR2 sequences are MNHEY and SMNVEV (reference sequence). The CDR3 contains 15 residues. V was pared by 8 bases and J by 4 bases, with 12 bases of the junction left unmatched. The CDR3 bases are TGTGCCAGCGCCACGTTGGGACAGGGCCAATACGAGCAGTACTTC. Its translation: CASATLGQGQYEQYF.

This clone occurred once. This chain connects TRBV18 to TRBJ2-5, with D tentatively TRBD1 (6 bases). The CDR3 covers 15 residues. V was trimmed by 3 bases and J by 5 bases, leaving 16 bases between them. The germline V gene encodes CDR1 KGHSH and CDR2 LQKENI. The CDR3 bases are TGTGCCAGCTCACCGGGACAATCTCGGGGTGAGACCCAGTACTTC. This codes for CASSPGQSRGETQYF.

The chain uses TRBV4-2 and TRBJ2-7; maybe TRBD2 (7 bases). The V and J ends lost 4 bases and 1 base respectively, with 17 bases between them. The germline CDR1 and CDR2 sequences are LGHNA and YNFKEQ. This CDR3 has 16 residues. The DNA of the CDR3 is TGTGCCAGCAGCCTCTCCCGGGGGGCTGGATCCTACGAGCAGTACTTC. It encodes CASSLSRGAGSYEQYF.

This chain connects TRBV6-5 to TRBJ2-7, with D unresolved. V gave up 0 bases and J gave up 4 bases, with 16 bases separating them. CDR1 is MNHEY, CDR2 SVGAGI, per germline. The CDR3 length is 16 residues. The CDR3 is CASSYSTGFKVYEQYF. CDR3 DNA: TGTGCCAGCAGTTACTCTACCGGGTTCAAGGTTTACGAGCAGTACTTC.

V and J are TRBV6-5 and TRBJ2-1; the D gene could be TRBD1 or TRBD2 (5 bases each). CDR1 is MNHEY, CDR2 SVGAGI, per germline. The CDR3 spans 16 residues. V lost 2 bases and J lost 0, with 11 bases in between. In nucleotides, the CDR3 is TGTGCCAGCAGTTACCAGGGACCCTCCTCCTACAATGAGCAGTTCTTC. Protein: CASSYQGPSSYNEQFF.

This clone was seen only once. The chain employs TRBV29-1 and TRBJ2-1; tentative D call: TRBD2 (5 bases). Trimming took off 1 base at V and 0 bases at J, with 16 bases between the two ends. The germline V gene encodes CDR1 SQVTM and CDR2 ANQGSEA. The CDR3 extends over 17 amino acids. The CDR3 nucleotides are TGCAGCGTTGAAGGGCTAGCTGACAAAAACTCCTACAATGAGCAGTTCTTC. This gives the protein CSVEGLADKNSYNEQFF.

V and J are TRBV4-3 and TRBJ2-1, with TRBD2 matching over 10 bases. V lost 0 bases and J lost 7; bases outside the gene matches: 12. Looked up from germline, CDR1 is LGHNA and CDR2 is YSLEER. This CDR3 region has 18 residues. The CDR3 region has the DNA TGCGCCAGCAGCCAAGAATCGCCTAGCGGGAGTGTAGGGAATGAGCAGTTCTTC. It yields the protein CASSQESPSGSVGNEQFF.

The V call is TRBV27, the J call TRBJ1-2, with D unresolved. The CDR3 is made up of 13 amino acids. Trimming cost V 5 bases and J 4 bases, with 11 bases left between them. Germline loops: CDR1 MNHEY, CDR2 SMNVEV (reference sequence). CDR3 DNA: TGTGCCAGCAGTCCAAGTTTTGGCTATGGCTACACCTTC. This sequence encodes CASSPSFGYGYTF.

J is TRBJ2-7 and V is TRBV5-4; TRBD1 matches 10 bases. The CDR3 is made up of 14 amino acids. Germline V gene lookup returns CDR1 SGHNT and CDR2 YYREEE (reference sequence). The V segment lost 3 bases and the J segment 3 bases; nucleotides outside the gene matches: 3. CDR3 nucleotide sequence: TGTGCCAGCAGCTGGGACAGGGGCTACTACGAGCAGTACTTC. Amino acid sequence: CASSWDRGYYEQYF.

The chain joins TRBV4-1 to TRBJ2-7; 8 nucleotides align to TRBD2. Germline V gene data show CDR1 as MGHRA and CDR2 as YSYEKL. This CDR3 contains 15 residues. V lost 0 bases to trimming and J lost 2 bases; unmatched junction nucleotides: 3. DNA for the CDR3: TGCGCCAGCAGCCAAGAAGCGGGGGCCACCTACGAGCAGTACTTC. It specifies CASSQEAGATYEQYF.

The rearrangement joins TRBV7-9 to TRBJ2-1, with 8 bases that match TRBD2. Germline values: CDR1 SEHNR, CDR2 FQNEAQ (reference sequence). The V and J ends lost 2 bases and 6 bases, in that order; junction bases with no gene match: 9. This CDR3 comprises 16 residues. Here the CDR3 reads CASSLPSGLGSNEQFF. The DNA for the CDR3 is TGTGCCAGCAGCTTACCCTCGGGACTAGGATCCAATGAGCAGTTCTTC.

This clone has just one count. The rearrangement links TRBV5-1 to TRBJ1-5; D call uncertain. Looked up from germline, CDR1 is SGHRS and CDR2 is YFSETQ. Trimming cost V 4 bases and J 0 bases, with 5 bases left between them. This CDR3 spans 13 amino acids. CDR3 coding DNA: TGCGCCAGCAGCATCACTAGCAATCAGCCCCAGCATTTT. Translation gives CASSITSNQPQHF.

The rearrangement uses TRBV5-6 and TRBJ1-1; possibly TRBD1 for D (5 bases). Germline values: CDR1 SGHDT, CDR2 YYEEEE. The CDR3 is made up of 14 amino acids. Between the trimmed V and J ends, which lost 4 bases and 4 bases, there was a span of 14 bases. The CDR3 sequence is CASSPQGRGTEAFF. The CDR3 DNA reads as TGTGCCAGCAGCCCCCAGGGAAGGGGCACTGAAGCTTTCTTT.

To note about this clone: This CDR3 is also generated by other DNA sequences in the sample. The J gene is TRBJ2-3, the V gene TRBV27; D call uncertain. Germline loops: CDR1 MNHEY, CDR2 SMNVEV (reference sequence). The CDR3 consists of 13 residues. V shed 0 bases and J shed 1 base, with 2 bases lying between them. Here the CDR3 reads CASSLSGTDTQYF. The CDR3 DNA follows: TGTGCCAGCAGTTTATCTGGCACAGATACGCAGTATTTT.

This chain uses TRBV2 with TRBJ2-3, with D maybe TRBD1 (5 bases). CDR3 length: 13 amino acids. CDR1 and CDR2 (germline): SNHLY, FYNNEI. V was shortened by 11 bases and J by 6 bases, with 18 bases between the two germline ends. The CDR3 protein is CARYQTDWDTQYF. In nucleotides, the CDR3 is TGTGCCCGGTACCAGACAGACTGGGATACGCAGTATTTT. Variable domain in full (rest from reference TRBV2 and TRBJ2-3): EPEVTQTPSHQVTQMGQEVILRCVPISNHLYFYWYRQILGQKVEFLVSFYNNEISEKSEIFDDQFSVERPDGSNFTLKIRSTKLEDSAMYFCARYQTDWDTQYFGPGTRLTVL.

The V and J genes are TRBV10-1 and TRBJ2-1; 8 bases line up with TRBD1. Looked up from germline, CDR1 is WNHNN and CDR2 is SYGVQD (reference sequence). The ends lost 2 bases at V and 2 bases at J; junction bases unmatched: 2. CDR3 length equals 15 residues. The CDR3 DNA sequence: TGCGCCAGCAGTGAGCTGGGACAGGCCTACAATGAGCAGTTCTTC. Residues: CASSELGQAYNEQFF.